This T cell receptor (beta chain) comes out of a study of blood T cell repertoires in COVID-19. Study-wide background: COVID-19 samples collected from the United States, Italy and Spain covered acute and convalescent phases.

Study processing details: Amplified reference gene primers provided the basis for estimating nucleated cell counts. The repertoire was sequenced with immunoSEQ multiplex PCR; TCRdb's copy has only in-frame clones and lacks some. V and J calls and clone size are given by that table; D and trimming were obtained from the DNA. The repertoire has over 60,000 clones, 85% to 90% of them found once; the top ten carry around 40%. The germline V gene encodes CDR1 SGHVS and CDR2 FQNEAQ. V trimming: 2 bases; J trimming: 5 bases; junction bases outside the gene matches: 7. This CDR3 is built from 15 residues. The specimen was peripheral blood. The TCR comes from a woman older than 75 with active or convalescent COVID-19. This sequence joins TRBV7-8 and TRBJ2-5, with 8 bases lining up with TRBD1. CDR3 in DNA: TGTGCCAGCAGCTTACCTCCAGGGGGCTTGGAGACCCAGTACTTC. Its translation: CASSLPPGGLETQYF. Based on the CDR3 plus reference TRBV7-8 and TRBJ2-5, the full variable domain is GAGVSQSPRYKVAKRGQDVALRCDPISGHVSLFWYQQALGQGPEFLTYFQNEAQLDKSGLPSDRFFAERPEGSVSTLKIQRTQQEDSAVYLCASSLPPGGLETQYFGPGTRLLVL.